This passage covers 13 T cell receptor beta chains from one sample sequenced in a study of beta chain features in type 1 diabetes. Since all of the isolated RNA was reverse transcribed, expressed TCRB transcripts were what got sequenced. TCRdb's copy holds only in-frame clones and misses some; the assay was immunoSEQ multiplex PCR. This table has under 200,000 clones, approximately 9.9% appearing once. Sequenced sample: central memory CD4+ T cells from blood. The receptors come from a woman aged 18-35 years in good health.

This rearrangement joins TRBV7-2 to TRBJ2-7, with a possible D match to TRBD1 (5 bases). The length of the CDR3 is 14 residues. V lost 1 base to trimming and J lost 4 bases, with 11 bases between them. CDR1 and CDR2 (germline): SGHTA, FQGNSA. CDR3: CASSLDRQTYEQYF. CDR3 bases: TGTGCCAGCAGCTTAGACCGACAGACATACGAGCAGTACTTC.

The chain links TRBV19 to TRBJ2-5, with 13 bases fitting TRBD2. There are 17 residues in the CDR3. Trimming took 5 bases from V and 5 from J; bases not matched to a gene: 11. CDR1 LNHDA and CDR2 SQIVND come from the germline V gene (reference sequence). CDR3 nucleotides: TGTGCCAGTAGTCCAGGGACTAGCGGGATGTATATGGAGACCCAGTACTTC. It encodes CASSPGTSGMYMETQYF.

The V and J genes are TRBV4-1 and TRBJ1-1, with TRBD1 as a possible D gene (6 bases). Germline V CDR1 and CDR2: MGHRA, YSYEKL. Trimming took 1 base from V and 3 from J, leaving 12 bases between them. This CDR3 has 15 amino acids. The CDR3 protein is CASSQGQVADTEAFF. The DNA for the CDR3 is TGCGCCAGCAGCCAAGGACAGGTTGCAGACACTGAAGCTTTCTTT.

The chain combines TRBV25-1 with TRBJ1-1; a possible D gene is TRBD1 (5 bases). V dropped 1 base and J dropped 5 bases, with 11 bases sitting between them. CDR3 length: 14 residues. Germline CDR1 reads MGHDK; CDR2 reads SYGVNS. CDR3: CASSELRRGTEAFF. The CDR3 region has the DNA TGTGCCAGCAGTGAATTGAGAAGGGGAACTGAAGCTTTCTTT.

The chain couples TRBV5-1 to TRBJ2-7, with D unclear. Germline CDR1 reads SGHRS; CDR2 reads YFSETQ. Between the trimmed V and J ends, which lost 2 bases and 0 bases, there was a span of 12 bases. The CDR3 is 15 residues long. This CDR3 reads CASSLTDSISYEQYF. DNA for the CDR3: TGCGCCAGCAGCTTAACAGATTCAATCTCCTACGAGCAGTACTTC.

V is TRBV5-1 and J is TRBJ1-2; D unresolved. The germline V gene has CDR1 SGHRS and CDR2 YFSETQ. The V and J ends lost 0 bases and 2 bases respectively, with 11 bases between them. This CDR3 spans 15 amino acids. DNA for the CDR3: TGCGCCAGCAGCTTGGAACCGGGATTAAACTATGGCTACACCTTC. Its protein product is CASSLEPGLNYGYTF.

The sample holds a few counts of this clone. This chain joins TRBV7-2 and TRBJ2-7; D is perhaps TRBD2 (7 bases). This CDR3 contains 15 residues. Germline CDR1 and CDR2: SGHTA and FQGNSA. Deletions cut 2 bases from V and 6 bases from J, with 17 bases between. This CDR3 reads CASSLSGGAVGEQYF. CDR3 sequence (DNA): TGTGCCAGCAGCTTAAGTGGGGGGGCCGTGGGCGAGCAGTACTTC.

The CDR3 coding sequence is TGTGCCAGCAGCCAAGGTGAAACAGGGGTTCACGAAAAACTGTTTTTT. It yields the protein CASSQGETGVHEKLFF. This chain joins TRBV4-2 and TRBJ1-4; TRBD1 aligns across 7 bases. The germline V gene has CDR1 LGHNA and CDR2 YNFKEQ. Trimming at V came to 1 base and at J to 8 bases, leaving 10 bases not matched to a gene. The CDR3 runs to 16 residues.

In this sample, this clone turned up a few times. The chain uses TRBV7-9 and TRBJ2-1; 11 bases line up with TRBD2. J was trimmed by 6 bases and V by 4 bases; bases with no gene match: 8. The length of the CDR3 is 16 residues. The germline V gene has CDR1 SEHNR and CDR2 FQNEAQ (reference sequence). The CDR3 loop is CASSSYSGREGNEQFF. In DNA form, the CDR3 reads TGTGCCAGCAGCTCTTATAGCGGGAGGGAAGGCAATGAGCAGTTCTTC. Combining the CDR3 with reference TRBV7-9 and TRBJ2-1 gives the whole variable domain DTGVSQNPRHKITKRGQNVTFRCDPISEHNRLYWYRQTLGQGPEFLTYFQNEAQLEKSRLLSDRFSAERPKGSFSTLEIQRTEQGDSAMYLCASSSYSGREGNEQFFGPGTRLTVL.

This CDR3 reads CASFRERNTEAFF. In DNA form, the CDR3 reads TGTGCCAGCTTTCGGGAGAGGAACACTGAAGCTTTCTTT. The rearrangement uses TRBV6-6 and TRBJ1-1; D remains unclear. The V gene lost 8 bases and the J gene lost 1 base, with 11 bases spanning the gap. This CDR3 is 13 amino acids long. Germline CDR1 MNHNY, CDR2 SVGAGI (reference sequence).

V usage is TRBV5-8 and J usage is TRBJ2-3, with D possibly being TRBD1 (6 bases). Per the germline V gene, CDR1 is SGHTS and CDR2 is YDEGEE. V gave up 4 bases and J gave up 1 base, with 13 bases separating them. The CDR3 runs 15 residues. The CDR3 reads CASSTSRGGTDTQYF. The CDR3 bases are TGTGCCAGCAGCACTTCCAGGGGAGGCACAGATACGCAGTATTTT.

This CDR3 is CASSSDRGSEQFF. CDR3 nucleotides: TGTGCCAGCAGCTCGGACAGGGGATCTGAGCAGTTCTTC. The chain combines TRBV11-2 with TRBJ2-1; TRBD1 matches at 9 bases. There are 13 residues in the CDR3. Germline CDR1 and CDR2: SGHAT and FQNNGV. V was pared by 4 bases and J by 9 bases, with 4 bases of the junction left unmatched.

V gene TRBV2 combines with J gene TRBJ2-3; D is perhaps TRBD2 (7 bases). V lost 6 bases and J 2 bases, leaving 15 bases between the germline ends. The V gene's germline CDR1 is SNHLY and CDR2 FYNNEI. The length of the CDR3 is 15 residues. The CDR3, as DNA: TGTGCCAGCAGCGTCGCGGGGGCTTCCACAGATACGCAGTATTTT. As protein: CASSVAGASTDTQYF.